This T cell receptor beta chain appears in the sequencing data of a study of technical replicates of blood from several donors. The CDR3 contains 15 residues. The J segment lost 1 base and the V segment lost 7 bases, leaving 7 bases of the junction unmatched. CDR1 SGDLS and CDR2 YYNGEE come from the germline V gene. Repertoires were generated with immunoSEQ multiplex PCR, while TCRdb's copy carries only in-frame clones and drops some. The table shows about 17,000 clones, with approximately 80% occurring only once. V gene TRBV9 combines with J gene TRBJ2-1, with 8 bases that match TRBD2. Input material: PBMCs. The sequence came from a human donor in good health. Some clones in this sample may be carry-over from other donors' samples. This CDR3 reads CASGREVFSYNEQFF. CDR3 nucleotide sequence: TGTGCCAGCGGGCGGGAGGTATTTTCCTACAATGAGCAGTTCTTC.